This T cell receptor (beta chain) originates from a study of cytomegalovirus exposure and HLA in healthy donors. The CDR3 length is 16 residues. Germline CDR1 and CDR2: SGHNT and YYREEE (reference sequence). The J segment lost 0 bases and the V segment lost 4 bases, leaving 6 bases of the junction unmatched. The PCR made use of 60 Vbeta and 13 Jbeta primers. Clones were sequenced by immunoSEQ multiplex PCR, and TCRdb holds only the in-frame ones, with some missing. Here the sample spans 150,000 to 200,000 clones, around 78% being singletons. The rearrangement uses TRBV5-4 and TRBJ1-4; TRBD1 aligns across 7 bases. The origin of this receptor is a woman aged 45-65 years in good health and CMV-seropositive. Source material: PBMCs. CDR3 amino acids: CASSPGGLSTNEKLFF. As DNA, the CDR3 is TGTGCCAGCAGCCCAGGGGGTCTGTCAACTAATGAAAAACTGTTTTTT.